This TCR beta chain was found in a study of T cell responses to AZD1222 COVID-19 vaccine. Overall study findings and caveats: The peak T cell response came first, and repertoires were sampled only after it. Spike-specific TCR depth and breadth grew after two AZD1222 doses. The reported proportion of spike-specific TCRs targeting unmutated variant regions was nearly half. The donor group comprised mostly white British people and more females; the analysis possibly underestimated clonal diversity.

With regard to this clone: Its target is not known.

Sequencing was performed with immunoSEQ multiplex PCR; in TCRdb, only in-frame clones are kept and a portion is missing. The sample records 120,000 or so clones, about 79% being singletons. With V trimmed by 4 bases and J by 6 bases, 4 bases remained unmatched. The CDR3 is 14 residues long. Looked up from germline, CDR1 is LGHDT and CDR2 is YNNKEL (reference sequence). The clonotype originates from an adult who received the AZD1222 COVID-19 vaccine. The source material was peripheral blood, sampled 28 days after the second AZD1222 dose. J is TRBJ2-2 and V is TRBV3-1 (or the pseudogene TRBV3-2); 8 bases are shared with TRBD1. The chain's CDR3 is CASSLTGVPGELFF. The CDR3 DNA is TGTGCCAGCAGCCTGACAGGGGTCCCCGGGGAGCTGTTTTTT.